This record concerns one T cell receptor beta chain sequence. These data originate in a study of T cells in Graves' hyperthyroidism and ophthalmopathy. Hyperthyroidism was newly diagnosed in patients aged 18 to 65 (duration under 2 months). Patients with uncontrolled infections, other autoimmune diseases, pregnancy or lactation were excluded. RNA transcripts gave rise to amplified TCR beta CDR3 regions. RT-PCR in the first round (using the HTBI primer set) targeted the TCR CDR3. TCRdb recomputed calls from the multiplex PCR reads with MiXCR, one row per CDR3 protein. The sample shows 750,000 to 900,000 distinct CDR3 sequences, roughly 40% of them seen only once. The CDR3 covers 14 residues. CDR1 is SGDLS and CDR2 is YYNGEE in the germline V gene. V lost 2 bases and J 9 bases, leaving 15 bases between the germline ends.

Sequencing was done on a sample of blood. This chain joins TRBV9 and TRBJ2-1; D assignment may be TRBD1 or TRBD2 (6 bases each). This receptor was identified in a man between 18 and 35 years old with Graves' hyperthyroidism. The CDR3 sequence: CASSVPQGGGEQFF. The CDR3 DNA sequence: TGTGCCAGCAGCGTTCCCCAAGGGGGAGGTGAGCAGTTCTTC.